The subject of this entry is one TCR beta chain. The target antigen is unknown. In the PCR, 60 Vbeta and 13 Jbeta primers were used. Some clones are missing from TCRdb's copy, which holds only in-frame ones; the method was immunoSEQ multiplex PCR. This table has around 92,000 clones, approximately 80% appearing once. These data come from a study of cytomegalovirus exposure and HLA in healthy donors. Per germline, CDR1 KGHSH and CDR2 LQKENI. The CDR3 has 14 amino acids. The V end lost 6 bases, the J end lost 4 bases, and 15 bases lay between the germline ends. Study findings and constraints: For most TCR beta V segments, an earlier analysis put the productive rate at about 87% or about 30% of the time.

The source of this sequence is a man aged 18-30 years in good health and CMV-seronegative. The chain combines TRBV18 with TRBJ2-5; D is possibly TRBD2 (7 bases). Material: PBMCs. In nucleotides, the CDR3 is TGTGCCAGCTCCCTTGGGGGGGCGGCAGAGACCCAGTACTTC. Its translation is CASSLGGAAETQYF. Together with reference TRBV18 and TRBJ2-5, the CDR3 gives the full variable domain: NAGVMQNPRHLVRRRGQEARLRCSPMKGHSHVYWYRQLPEEGLKFMVYLQKENIIDESGMPKERFSAEFPKEGPSILRIQQVVRGDSAAYFCASSLGGAAETQYFGPGTRLLVL.